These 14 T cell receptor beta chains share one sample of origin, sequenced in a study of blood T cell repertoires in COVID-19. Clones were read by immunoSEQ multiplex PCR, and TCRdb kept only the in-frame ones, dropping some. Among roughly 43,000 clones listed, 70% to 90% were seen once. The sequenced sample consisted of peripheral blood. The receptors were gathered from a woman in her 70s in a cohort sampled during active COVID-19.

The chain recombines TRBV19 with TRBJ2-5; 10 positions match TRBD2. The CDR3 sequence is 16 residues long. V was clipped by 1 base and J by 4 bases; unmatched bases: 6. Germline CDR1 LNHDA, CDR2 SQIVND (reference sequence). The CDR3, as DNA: TGTGCCAGTAGTATAGGGCTAGCGGGAGTCACAGAGACCCAGTACTTC. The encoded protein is CASSIGLAGVTETQYF. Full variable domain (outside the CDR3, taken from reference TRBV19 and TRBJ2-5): DGGITQSPKYLFRKEGQNVTLSCEQNLNHDAMYWYRQDPGQGLRLIYYSQIVNDFQKGDIAEGYSVSREKKESFPLTVTSAQKNPTAFYLCASSIGLAGVTETQYFGPGTRLLVL.

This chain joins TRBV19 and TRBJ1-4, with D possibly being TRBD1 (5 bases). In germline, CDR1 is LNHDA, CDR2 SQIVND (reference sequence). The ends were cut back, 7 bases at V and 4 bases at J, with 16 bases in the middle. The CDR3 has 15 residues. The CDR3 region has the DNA TGTGCCAGTAAAGGGGCCATTACCGTTAATGAAAAACTGTTTTTT. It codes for CASKGAITVNEKLFF.

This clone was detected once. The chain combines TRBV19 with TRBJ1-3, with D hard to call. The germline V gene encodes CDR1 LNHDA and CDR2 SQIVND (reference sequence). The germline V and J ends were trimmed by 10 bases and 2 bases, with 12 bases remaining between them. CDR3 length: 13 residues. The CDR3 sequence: CATHYRAGNTIYF. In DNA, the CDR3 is TGTGCCACCCATTACCGCGCTGGAAACACCATATATTTT.

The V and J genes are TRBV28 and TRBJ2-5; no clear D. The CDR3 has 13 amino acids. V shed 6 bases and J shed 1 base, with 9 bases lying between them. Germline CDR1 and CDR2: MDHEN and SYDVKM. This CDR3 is CASSQATQETQYF. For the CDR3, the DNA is TGTGCCAGCAGCCAAGCGACCCAAGAGACCCAGTACTTC.

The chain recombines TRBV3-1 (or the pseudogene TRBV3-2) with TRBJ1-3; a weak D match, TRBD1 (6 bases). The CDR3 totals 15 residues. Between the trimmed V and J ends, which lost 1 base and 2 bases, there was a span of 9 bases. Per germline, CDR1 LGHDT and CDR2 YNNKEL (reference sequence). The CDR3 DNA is TGTGCCAGCAGCCAAGTAACAGGGACTGGAAACACCATATATTTT. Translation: CASSQVTGTGNTIYF.

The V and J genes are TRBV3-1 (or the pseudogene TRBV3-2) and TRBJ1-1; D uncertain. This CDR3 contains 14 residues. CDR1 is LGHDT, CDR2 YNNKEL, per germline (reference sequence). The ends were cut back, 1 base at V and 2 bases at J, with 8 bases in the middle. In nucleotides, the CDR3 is TGTGCCAGCAGCCAAGCGGTTATTAACACTGAAGCTTTCTTT. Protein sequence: CASSQAVINTEAFF.

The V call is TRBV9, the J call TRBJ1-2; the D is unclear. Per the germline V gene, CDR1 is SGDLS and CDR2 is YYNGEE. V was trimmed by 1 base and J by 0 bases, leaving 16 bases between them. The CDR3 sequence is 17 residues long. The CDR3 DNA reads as TGTGCCAGCAGCGTAAGGGTGGAGGGAGAGCCTAACTATGGCTACACCTTC. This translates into CASSVRVEGEPNYGYTF.

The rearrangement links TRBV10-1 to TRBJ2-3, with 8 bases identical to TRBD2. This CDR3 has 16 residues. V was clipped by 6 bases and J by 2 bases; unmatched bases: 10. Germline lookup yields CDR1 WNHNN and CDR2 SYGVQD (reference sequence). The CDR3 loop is CASRLTGTRHTDTQYF. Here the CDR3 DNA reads TGCGCCAGCAGATTAACCGGGACTAGACACACAGATACGCAGTATTTT.

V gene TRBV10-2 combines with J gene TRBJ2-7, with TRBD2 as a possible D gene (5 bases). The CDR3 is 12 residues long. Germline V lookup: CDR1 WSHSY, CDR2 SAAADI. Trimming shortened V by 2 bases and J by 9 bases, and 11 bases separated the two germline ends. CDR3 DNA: TGCGCCAGCAGTGAGGCTCTAGCAGTGCAGTACTTC. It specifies CASSEALAVQYF.

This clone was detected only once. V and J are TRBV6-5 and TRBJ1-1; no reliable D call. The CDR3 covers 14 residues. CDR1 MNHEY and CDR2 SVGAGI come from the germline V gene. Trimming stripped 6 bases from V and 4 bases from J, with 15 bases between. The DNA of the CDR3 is TGTGCCAGCAGCTCGCCCCACAGCGGCACTGAAGCTTTCTTT. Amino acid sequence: CASSSPHSGTEAFF.

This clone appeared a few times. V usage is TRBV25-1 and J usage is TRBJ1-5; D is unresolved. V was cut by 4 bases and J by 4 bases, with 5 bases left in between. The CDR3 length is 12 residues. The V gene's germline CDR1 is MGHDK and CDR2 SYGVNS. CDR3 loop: CASSAGNQPQHF. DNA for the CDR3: TGTGCCAGCAGTGCCGGGAATCAGCCCCAGCATTTT.

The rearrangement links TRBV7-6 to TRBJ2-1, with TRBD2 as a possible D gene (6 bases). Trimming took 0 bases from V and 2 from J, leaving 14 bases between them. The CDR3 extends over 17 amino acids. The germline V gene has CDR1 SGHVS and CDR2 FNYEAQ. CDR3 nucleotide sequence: TGTGCCAGCAGCTTAGCTAGTACTAGCCGTGCCTACAATGAGCAGTTCTTC. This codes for CASSLASTSRAYNEQFF.

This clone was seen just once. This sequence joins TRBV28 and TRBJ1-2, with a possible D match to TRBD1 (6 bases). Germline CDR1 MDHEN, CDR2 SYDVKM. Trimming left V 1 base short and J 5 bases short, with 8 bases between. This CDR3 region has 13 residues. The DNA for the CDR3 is TGTGCCAGCAGTTTATTCGGACAGTATGGCTACACCTTC. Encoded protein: CASSLFGQYGYTF.

The CDR3 region is CASRTSGIDTQYF. Written as DNA, the CDR3 is TGTGCCAGTCGGACTAGCGGGATCGATACGCAGTATTTT. J is TRBJ2-3 and V is TRBV19, with 12 nucleotides matching TRBD2. The germline V gene has CDR1 LNHDA and CDR2 SQIVND (reference sequence). J was trimmed by 6 bases and V by 8 bases; bases with no gene match: 3. The CDR3 covers 13 residues.